The sequence of this T cell receptor (beta chain) was determined in a study of blood T cell repertoires in COVID-19. The germline V gene encodes CDR1 SGHTA and CDR2 FQGNSA. V was pared by 6 bases and J by 0 bases, with 18 bases between. This CDR3 region has 16 residues. As processed by the authors: Amplification of reference gene primers provided the estimated nucleated cell counts. Assay used: immunoSEQ multiplex PCR; TCRdb lists only in-frame clones, some missing. Clonal size and the V and J genes are those of that table, whereas D and trimming came from the DNA. The sample carries roughly 250,000 clones, roughly 87% recorded once.

This sequence was found in a man in his 60s who had recovered from COVID-19. This rearrangement joins TRBV7-2 to TRBJ2-7; weak D call: TRBD2 (7 bases). Sequencing was done on a sample of peripheral blood. CDR3 nucleotides: TGTGCCAGCAGTAGGAGAGGGGGGGTCCCCTCCTACGAGCAGTACTTC. It specifies CASSRRGGVPSYEQYF.